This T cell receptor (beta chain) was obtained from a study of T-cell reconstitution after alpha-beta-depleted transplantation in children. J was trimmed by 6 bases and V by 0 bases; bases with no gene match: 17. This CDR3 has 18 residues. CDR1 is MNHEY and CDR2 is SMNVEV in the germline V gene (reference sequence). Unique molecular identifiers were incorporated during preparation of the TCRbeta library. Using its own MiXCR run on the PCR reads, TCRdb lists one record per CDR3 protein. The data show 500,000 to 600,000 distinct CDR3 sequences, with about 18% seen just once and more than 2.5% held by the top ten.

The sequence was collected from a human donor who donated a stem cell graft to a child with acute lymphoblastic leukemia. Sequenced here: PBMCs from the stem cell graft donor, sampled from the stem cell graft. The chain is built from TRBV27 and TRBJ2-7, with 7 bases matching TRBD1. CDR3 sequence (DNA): TGTGCCAGCAGTTTATCCCTCGCCGTGGGGGACAGATTCCCCGAGCAGTACTTC. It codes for CASSLSLAVGDRFPEQYF.